These 11 T cell receptor beta chains came from one sample sequenced in a study of PD-1 blockade in classical Hodgkin lymphoma (dated by TCRdb to 2018 to 2021). The library relied on the immunoSEQ multiplex PCR assay. TCRdb obtained this table from immuneACCESS and retained in-frame rearrangements with V and J assigned. These tables miss some clones; where compared with another copy, unresolved V genes account for less than half of the shortfall, and the remainder is unexplained. This sample lists about 27,000 clones; around 88% were detected once. Less than 7.5% of the sample is taken by the ten largest. This sample's time point label indicates: cycle 1 day 1 (C1D1), immediately before nivolumab initiation. Every trial patient had relapsed following autologous stem cell transplantation, and prior brentuximab vedotin exposure was what differed among cohorts A, B and C. Magnetic negative selection with a Miltenyi CD8+ T cell isolation kit was used to purify CD8+ T cells from thawed PBMCs.

The starting material was CD8+ T cells from blood, obtained at baseline. The receptors derive from a human donor with classical Hodgkin lymphoma.

The chain carries TRBV5-1 and TRBJ1-3; D is undetermined. The CDR3 is made up of 15 amino acids. The V gene's germline CDR1 is SGHRS and CDR2 YFSETQ. Trimming cost V 4 bases and J 11 bases, with 22 bases left between them. The CDR3 region has the DNA TGCGCCAGCAGCCCGGCCGGCGGCCGTTCTCACCCCATATATTTT. Protein sequence: CASSPAGGRSHPIYF.

This CDR3 is CSAAHHVGYTF. In DNA, the CDR3 is TGCAGTGCAGCCCATCATGTCGGCTACACCTTC. This rearrangement joins TRBV20-1 to TRBJ1-2; D not certain. Trimming left V 6 bases short and J 8 bases short, with 13 bases between. In germline, CDR1 is DFQATT, CDR2 SNEGSKA (reference sequence). The CDR3 length is 11 residues.

The chain employs TRBV7-9 and TRBJ2-7; tentatively, D is TRBD2 (6 bases). The CDR3 consists of 15 residues. V lost 1 base and J lost 3, with 13 bases in between. Germline V gene lookup returns CDR1 SEHNR and CDR2 FQNEAQ (reference sequence). CDR3 in amino acids: CASSLEPGSLYEQYF. The CDR3 bases are TGTGCCAGCAGCTTAGAACCCGGGAGCCTCTACGAGCAGTACTTC.

This clone was seen only a few times. Here the CDR3 reads CASSLVRSEQYF. The DNA for the CDR3 is TGTGCCAGCAGCTTAGTTAGGTCCGAGCAGTACTTC. This rearrangement joins TRBV11-2 to TRBJ2-7; D unresolved. The germline CDR1 and CDR2 sequences are SGHAT and FQNNGV. V lost 1 base and J lost 6, with 7 bases in between. This CDR3 spans 12 amino acids. Using reference TRBV11-2 and TRBJ2-7 for the parts outside the CDR3, the full variable domain is EAGVAQSPRYKIIEKRQSVAFWCNPISGHATLYWYQQILGQGPKLLIQFQNNGVVDDSQLPKDRFSAERLKGVDSTLKIQPAKLEDSAVYLCASSLVRSEQYFGPGTRLTVT.

The rearrangement links TRBV4-1 to TRBJ2-7, with 8 bases matching TRBD1. Germline V lookup: CDR1 MGHRA, CDR2 YSYEKL. Unmatched junction bases numbered 8, after V lost 0 bases and J lost 4 bases. The CDR3 spans 16 residues. The DNA for the CDR3 is TGCGCCAGCAGCCAAGACCTCAGGGGGCGCGTGTACGAGCAGTACTTC. Its translation: CASSQDLRGRVYEQYF.

To note about this clone: The junction does not match germline at one end; this may be a read error. The chain joins TRBV4-1 to TRBJ2-7, with 10 nucleotides matching TRBD1. Per germline, CDR1 MGHRA and CDR2 YSYEKL. This CDR3 spans 16 amino acids. CDR3 amino acids: CASSLGTGTGAHEQYF. The CDR3 DNA follows: TGTGCCAGCAGCCTTGGGACCGGGACAGGGGCGCACGAGCAGTACTTC.

This chain joins TRBV9 and TRBJ1-1; D may be TRBD1 (5 bases). V lost 4 bases to trimming and J lost 0 bases, with 13 bases between them. The CDR3 is 15 residues long. Germline lookup yields CDR1 SGDLS and CDR2 YYNGEE. CDR3 coding DNA: TGTGCCAGCAGCCTCCACAAGGGGATGAACACTGAAGCTTTCTTT. Amino acid sequence: CASSLHKGMNTEAFF.

This chain uses TRBV7-6 with TRBJ2-7; no reliable D call. CDR1 SGHVS and CDR2 FNYEAQ come from the germline V gene. V lost 2 bases and J 4 bases, leaving 9 bases between the germline ends. This CDR3 is built from 13 residues. CDR3: CASSLSSEYEQYF. The CDR3 DNA reads as TGTGCCAGCAGCTTATCCTCCGAGTACGAGCAGTACTTC.

The V gene is TRBV27, the J gene TRBJ2-5; D perhaps matches TRBD1 (5 bases). V was pared by 1 base and J by 1 base, with 13 bases between. CDR1 MNHEY and CDR2 SMNVEV come from the germline V gene (reference sequence). CDR3 length: 16 residues. The CDR3 coding sequence is TGTGCCAGCAGTTTATTAGGGGCGGCGTCCCAAGAGACCCAGTACTTC. Translated, it gives CASSLLGAASQETQYF.

CDR3 region: CASSQGASGSYEQYF. Here the CDR3 DNA reads TGTGCCAGCTCACAGGGGGCAAGTGGTTCCTACGAGCAGTACTTC. V usage is TRBV9 and J usage is TRBJ2-7; 9 nucleotides align to TRBD1. V trimming: 7 bases; J trimming: 1 base; junction bases outside the gene matches: 9. The CDR3 is 15 amino acids. The germline V gene encodes CDR1 SGDLS and CDR2 YYNGEE.

This clone came up once. The chain recombines TRBV2 with TRBJ2-7, with D possibly being TRBD2 (5 bases). The CDR3 runs 12 residues. Between the trimmed V and J ends, which lost 8 bases and 6 bases, there was a span of 14 bases. CDR1 SNHLY and CDR2 FYNNEI come from the germline V gene. The CDR3 DNA is TGTGCCAGCCTCGCACCCCGGGGCGAGCAGTACTTC. The encoded protein is CASLAPRGEQYF.